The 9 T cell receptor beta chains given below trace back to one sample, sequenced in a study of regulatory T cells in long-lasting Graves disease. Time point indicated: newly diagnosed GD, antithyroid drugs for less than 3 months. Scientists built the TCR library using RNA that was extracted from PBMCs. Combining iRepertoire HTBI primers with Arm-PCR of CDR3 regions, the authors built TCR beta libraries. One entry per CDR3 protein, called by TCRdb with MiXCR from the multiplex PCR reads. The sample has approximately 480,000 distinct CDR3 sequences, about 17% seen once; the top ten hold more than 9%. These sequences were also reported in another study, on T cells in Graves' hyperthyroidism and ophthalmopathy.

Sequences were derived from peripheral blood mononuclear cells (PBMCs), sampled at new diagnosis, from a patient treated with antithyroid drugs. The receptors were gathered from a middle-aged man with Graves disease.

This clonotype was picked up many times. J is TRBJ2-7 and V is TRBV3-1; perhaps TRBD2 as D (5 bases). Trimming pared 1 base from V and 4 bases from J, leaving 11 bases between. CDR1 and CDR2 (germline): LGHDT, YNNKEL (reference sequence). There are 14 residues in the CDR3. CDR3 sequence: CASSQAFPGYEQYF. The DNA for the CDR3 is TGTGCCAGCAGCCAAGCCTTCCCGGGATACGAGCAGTACTTC.

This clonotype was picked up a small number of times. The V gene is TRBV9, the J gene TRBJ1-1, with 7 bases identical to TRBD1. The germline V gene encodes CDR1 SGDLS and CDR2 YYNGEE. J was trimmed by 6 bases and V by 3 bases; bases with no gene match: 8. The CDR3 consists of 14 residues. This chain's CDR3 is CASSGHPGGAEAFF. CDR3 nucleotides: TGTGCCAGCAGCGGCCATCCAGGGGGGGCTGAAGCTTTCTTT.

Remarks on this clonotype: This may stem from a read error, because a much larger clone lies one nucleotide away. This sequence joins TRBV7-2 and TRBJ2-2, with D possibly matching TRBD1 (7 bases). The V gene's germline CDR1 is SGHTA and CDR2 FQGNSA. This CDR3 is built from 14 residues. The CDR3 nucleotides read TGTGCCAGCAGCTCTAGGACAGGCACCGGGGGGCTGTTTTTT. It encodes CASSSRTGTGGLFF.

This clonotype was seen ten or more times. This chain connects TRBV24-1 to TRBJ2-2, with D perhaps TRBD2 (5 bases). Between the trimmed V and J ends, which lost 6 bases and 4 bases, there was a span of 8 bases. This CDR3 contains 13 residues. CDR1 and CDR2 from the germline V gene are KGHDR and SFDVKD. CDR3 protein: CATSTRVTGELFF. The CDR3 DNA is TGTGCCACCAGTACGAGGGTCACCGGGGAGCTGTTTTTT.

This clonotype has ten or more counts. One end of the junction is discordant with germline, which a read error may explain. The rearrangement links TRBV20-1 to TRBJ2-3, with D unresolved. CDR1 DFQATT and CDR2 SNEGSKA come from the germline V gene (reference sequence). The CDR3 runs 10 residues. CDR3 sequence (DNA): TGCAGTGCTAGTGTGGTGGCCCAGTATTTC. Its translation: CSASVVAQYF.

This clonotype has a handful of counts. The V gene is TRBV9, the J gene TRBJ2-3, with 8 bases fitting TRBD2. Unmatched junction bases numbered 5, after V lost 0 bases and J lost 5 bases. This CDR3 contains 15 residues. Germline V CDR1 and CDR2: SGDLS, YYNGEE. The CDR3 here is CASSVGGAGEDTQYF. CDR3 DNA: TGTGCCAGCAGCGTAGGGGGAGCGGGGGAAGATACGCAGTATTTT.

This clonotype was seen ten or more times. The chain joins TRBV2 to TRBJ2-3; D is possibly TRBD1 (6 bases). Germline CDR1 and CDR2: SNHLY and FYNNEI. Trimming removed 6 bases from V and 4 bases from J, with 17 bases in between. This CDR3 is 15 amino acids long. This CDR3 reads CASSAGTRASDTQYF. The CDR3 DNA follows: TGTGCCAGCAGCGCCGGGACAAGGGCCTCAGATACGCAGTATTTT. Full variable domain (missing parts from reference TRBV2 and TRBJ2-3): EPEVTQTPSHQVTQMGQEVILRCVPISNHLYFYWYRQILGQKVEFLVSFYNNEISEKSEIFDDQFSVERPDGSNFTLKIRSTKLEDSAMYFCASSAGTRASDTQYFGPGTRLTVL.

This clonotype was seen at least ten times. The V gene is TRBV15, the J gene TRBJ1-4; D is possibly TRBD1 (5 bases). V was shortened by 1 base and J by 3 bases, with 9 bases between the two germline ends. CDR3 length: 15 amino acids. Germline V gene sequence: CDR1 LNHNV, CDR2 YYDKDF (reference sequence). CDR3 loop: CATSRGWGSNEKLFF. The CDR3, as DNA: TGTGCCACCAGCAGAGGTTGGGGCTCTAATGAAAAACTGTTTTTT.

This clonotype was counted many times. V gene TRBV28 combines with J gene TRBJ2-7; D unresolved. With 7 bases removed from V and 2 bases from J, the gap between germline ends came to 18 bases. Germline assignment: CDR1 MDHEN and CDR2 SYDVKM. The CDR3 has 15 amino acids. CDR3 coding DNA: TGTGCCAGCAACAGAGGATGGACGCAAGCCTACGAGCAGTACTTC. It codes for CASNRGWTQAYEQYF.